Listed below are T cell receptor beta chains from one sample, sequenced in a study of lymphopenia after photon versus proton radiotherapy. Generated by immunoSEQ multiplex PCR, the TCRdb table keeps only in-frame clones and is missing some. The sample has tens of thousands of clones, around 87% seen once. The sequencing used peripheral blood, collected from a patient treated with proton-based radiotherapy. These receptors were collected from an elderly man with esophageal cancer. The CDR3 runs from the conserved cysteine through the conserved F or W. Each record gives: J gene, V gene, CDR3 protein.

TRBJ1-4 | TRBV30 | CAYDDGQRGEKLFF
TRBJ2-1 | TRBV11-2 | CASSSLAGKFNEQFF
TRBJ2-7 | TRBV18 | CASSPPNRDSSYEQYF
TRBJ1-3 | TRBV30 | CAWAKGVSGNTIYF
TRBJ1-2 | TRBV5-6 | CASSLPGTGRIGGYTF
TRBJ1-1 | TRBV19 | CASSRLGTGGDTEAFF
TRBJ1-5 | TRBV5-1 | CASSLMSGQPQHF
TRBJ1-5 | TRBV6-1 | CATARTGDNQPQHF
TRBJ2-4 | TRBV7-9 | CASSLTGSASPIAKNIQYF
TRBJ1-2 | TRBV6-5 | CASTLGQLYGYTF
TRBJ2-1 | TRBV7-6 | CASSQPVPNEQFF
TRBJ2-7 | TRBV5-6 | CASSRDRGLYEQYF
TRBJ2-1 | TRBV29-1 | CSVGLRVGEQFF
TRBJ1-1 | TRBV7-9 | CASSLGTGGFTEAFF
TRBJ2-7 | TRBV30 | CAWSPSGGATYEQYF
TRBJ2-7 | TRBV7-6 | CASSLSGSYEQYF
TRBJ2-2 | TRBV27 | CASSPGLGLTGELFF
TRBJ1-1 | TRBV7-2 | CASRVGQPTEAFF
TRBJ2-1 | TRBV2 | CASRGAPGLAGGYNEQFF
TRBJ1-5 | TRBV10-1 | CASSEGTGDDQPQHF
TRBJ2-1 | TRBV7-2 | CASSLAPSQHNEQFF
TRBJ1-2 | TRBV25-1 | CASSEGIYGYTF
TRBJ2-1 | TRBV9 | CASSTRGLAGYSYNEQFF
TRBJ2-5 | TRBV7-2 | CASSPLAGGPLGTQYF
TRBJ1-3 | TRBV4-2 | CASSPTLGPGNTIYF